This T cell receptor (beta chain) came from a study of blood T cell repertoires in COVID-19. Study-wide background: Samples came from the United States, Italy and Spain, spanning acute and convalescent COVID-19. The cDNA or gDNA used as material had been derived from T cells, B-cell-depleted T cells, or PBMCs.

The CDR3 is made up of 15 amino acids. V lost 0 bases to trimming and J lost 3 bases, with 11 bases between them. The germline gives CDR1 LNHDA, CDR2 SQIVND (reference sequence). In the authors' methods: Amplification of reference gene primers provided the estimated nucleated cell counts. Generated by immunoSEQ multiplex PCR, the TCRdb table keeps only in-frame clones and is missing some. V, J and clone size are taken as reported in that table, and D and trimming were inferred from the DNA itself. The sample contains about 160,000 clones, over 65% of which appear only once. This receptor was taken from a man between 65 and 80 years old with acute or convalescent COVID-19. Input material: peripheral blood. The rearrangement uses TRBV19 and TRBJ1-1; weak D call: TRBD1 (5 bases). In nucleotides, the CDR3 is TGTGCCAGTAGTATAGACGGGGGATGGGACACTGAAGCTTTCTTT. Its protein product is CASSIDGGWDTEAFF.